Detailed here is one T cell receptor beta chain. The entry originates in a study of T cells in Graves' hyperthyroidism and ophthalmopathy. Amplified TCR beta CDR3 regions came from RNA transcripts. First-round RT-PCR of the TCR CDR3 relied on the HTBI primer set. MiXCR, applied by TCRdb to the multiplex PCR reads, yields one record per CDR3 protein. This table has 45,000 or so distinct CDR3 sequences, about half appearing once. Uncontrolled infection, other autoimmune disease, pregnancy or lactation disqualified patients from enrolment. Sequenced material: peripheral blood or thyroid tissue (not recorded which). The sequence derives from a woman in her forties or fifties with Graves' hyperthyroidism.

CDR3 sequence: CASSTGNQPQHF. The CDR3 nucleotides are TGTGCCAGCAGTACAGGGAATCAGCCCCAGCATTTT. The rearrangement joins TRBV5-4 to TRBJ1-5; a weak D match, TRBD1 (6 bases). Germline V gene lookup returns CDR1 SGHNT and CDR2 YYREEE (reference sequence). The CDR3 covers 12 residues. V gave up 5 bases and J gave up 4 bases, with 7 bases separating them.